These 20 T cell receptor beta chains share one sample of origin, sequenced in a study of vaccination and CD4 T cells after COVID-19. The antigens of these receptors remain unknown. Cultured CD4+ T-cell DNA underwent Oncomine TCR Beta short-read sequencing. MiXCR, run by TCRdb on the PCR reads, gives a single entry per CDR3 protein. The data contain under 5,500 distinct CDR3 sequences, 75% to 85% of them singletons. The treatment denotes: approximately 10-day PBMC culture with coronavirus spike peptide pools or control peptides (ViraFEST assay). Material: CD4+ T cells from blood, cultured in vitro. Receptors originate from a human donor who had recovered from COVID-19.

This clonotype has only one observation. This chain uses TRBV7-6 with TRBJ1-5, with TRBD1 as a possible D gene (5 bases). V lost 5 bases, J lost 6 bases, and 11 bases lay in between. This CDR3 contains 13 residues. The germline CDR1 and CDR2 sequences are SGHVS and FNYEAQ. The CDR3 DNA reads as TGTGCCAGCAGCAACGGGGGTGGTCAGCCCCAGCATTTT. Translated, it gives CASSNGGGQPQHF. Variable domain in full (rest from reference TRBV7-6 and TRBJ1-5): GAGVSQSPRYKVTKRGQDVALRCDPISGHVSLYWYRQALGQGPEFLTYFNYEAQQDKSGLPNDRFSAERPEGSISTLTIQRTEQRDSAMYRCASSNGGGQPQHFGDGTRLSIL.

This chain's CDR3 is CSAKPGHLNYGYTF. CDR3 nucleotide sequence: TGCAGTGCGAAGCCGGGACACCTAAACTATGGCTACACCTTC. The chain links TRBV20-1 to TRBJ1-2; D is possibly TRBD1 (6 bases). The length of the CDR3 is 14 residues. V lost 6 bases, J lost 2 bases, and 16 bases lay in between. Per germline, CDR1 DFQATT and CDR2 SNEGSKA (reference sequence).

In this sample, this clonotype turned up a few times. The chain employs TRBV9 and TRBJ2-5, with a tentative D call TRBD2 (7 bases). Trimming stripped 0 bases from V and 10 bases from J, with 16 bases between. Per germline, CDR1 SGDLS and CDR2 YYNGEE. There are 14 residues in the CDR3. The CDR3 coding sequence is TGTGCCAGCAGCGTAGGGGGGGGGCCAATGGGCCAGTACTTC. Translation: CASSVGGGPMGQYF.

The chain uses TRBV7-2 and TRBJ2-5; the D gene is possibly TRBD2 (5 bases). The CDR3 is 16 amino acids. From germline, CDR1 is SGHTA and CDR2 FQGNSA. V lost 3 bases to trimming and J lost 6 bases, with 20 bases between them. The CDR3 is CASSFIIDYQQKTQYF. The CDR3 DNA follows: TGTGCCAGCAGCTTTATAATTGACTACCAACAAAAGACCCAGTACTTC. The variable domain in full, completed from reference TRBV7-2 and TRBJ2-5, reads GAGVSQSPSNKVTEKGKDVELRCDPISGHTALYWYRQSLGQGLEFLIYFQGNSAPDKSGLPSDRFSAERTGGSVSTLTIQRTQQEDSAVYLCASSFIIDYQQKTQYFGPGTRLLVL.

The chain employs TRBV6-1 and TRBJ1-5; D gene uncertain. With 4 bases removed from V and 0 bases from J, the gap between germline ends came to 13 bases. From germline, CDR1 is MNHNS and CDR2 SASEGT. This CDR3 contains 16 residues. The CDR3 loop reads CASSVSLIRSNQPQHF. CDR3 bases: TGTGCCAGCAGTGTTTCGCTTATACGTAGCAATCAGCCCCAGCATTTT.

J is TRBJ1-5 and V is TRBV20-1; possible D gene TRBD1, 5 bases. The CDR3 totals 16 residues. V lost 0 bases, J lost 4 bases, and 16 bases lay in between. Germline CDR1 DFQATT, CDR2 SNEGSKA (reference sequence). CDR3: CSARDRIRGWNQPQHF. In DNA form, the CDR3 reads TGCAGTGCTAGAGATAGGATAAGGGGATGGAATCAGCCCCAGCATTTT.

This sequence joins TRBV11-3 and TRBJ1-6, with D possibly matching TRBD1 (5 bases). V lost 9 bases and J 10 bases, leaving 22 bases between the germline ends. The V gene's germline CDR1 is SGHNT and CDR2 YENEEA. The CDR3 has 15 amino acids. The CDR3 coding sequence is TGTGCCAGACCAGAACAGGTCTCATGGGTCTCACCCCTCCACTTT. It specifies CARPEQVSWVSPLHF.

This chain joins TRBV6-1 and TRBJ1-2; 8 nucleotides line up with TRBD1. CDR3 size: 14 residues. Germline CDR1 and CDR2: MNHNS and SASEGT. After removal of 6 bases from V and 5 bases from J, the junction contained 8 bases not matched to a gene. The CDR3 here is CASSKMDRDYGYTF. DNA for the CDR3: TGTGCCAGCAGCAAAATGGACAGGGATTATGGCTACACCTTC.

The chain uses TRBV6-1 and TRBJ1-2, with TRBD1 as a possible D gene (5 bases). Trimming left V 6 bases short and J 4 bases short, with 12 bases between. Germline V gene sequence: CDR1 MNHNS, CDR2 SASEGT. This CDR3 has 13 amino acids. CDR3 DNA: TGTGCCAGCAGGATCGACAGAGGCTATGGCTACACCTTC. This gives the protein CASRIDRGYGYTF.

The chain recombines TRBV7-6 with TRBJ2-7; 9 bases map to TRBD2. Trimming took 0 bases from V and 6 from J; bases not matched to a gene: 6. CDR3 length equals 15 residues. The germline gives CDR1 SGHVS, CDR2 FNYEAQ. The CDR3 coding sequence is TGTGCCAGCAGCTTAGCCGGGACTAGCTCGGGCGAGCAGTACTTC. Amino acid sequence: CASSLAGTSSGEQYF.

CDR3 sequence (DNA): TGCAGTGCTGGATTTGGGATGGCTGGGGACGAGCAGTACTTC. Protein sequence: CSAGFGMAGDEQYF. This chain uses TRBV20-1 with TRBJ2-7, with unresolved D. V lost 5 bases and J lost 5, with 19 bases in between. The CDR3 contains 14 residues. CDR1 is DFQATT, CDR2 SNEGSKA, per germline (reference sequence).

This clonotype was seen only once. The V gene is TRBV6-1, the J gene TRBJ2-7; TRBD1 matches 7 bases. This CDR3 is 14 amino acids long. Germline lookup yields CDR1 MNHNS and CDR2 SASEGT. V was pared by 10 bases and J by 2 bases, with 11 bases of the junction left unmatched. CDR3 sequence: CATQTGTVPYEQYF. The CDR3 bases are TGTGCCACACAGACCGGGACAGTTCCCTACGAGCAGTACTTC.

The chain recombines TRBV19 with TRBJ2-3, with a possible D match to TRBD2 (5 bases). CDR3 length equals 15 residues. Germline V gives CDR1 LNHDA, CDR2 SQIVND (reference sequence). V was pared by 5 bases and J by 2 bases, with 14 bases between. CDR3 protein: CASSRDNPFTDTQYF. In nucleotides, the CDR3 is TGTGCCAGTAGTCGGGATAACCCCTTCACAGATACGCAGTATTTT.

The chain carries TRBV20-1 and TRBJ1-3; D unresolved. With 4 bases removed from V and 0 bases from J, the gap between germline ends came to 10 bases. CDR1 and CDR2 (germline): DFQATT, SNEGSKA (reference sequence). This CDR3 region has 14 residues. The CDR3 here is CSAIDTRSGNTIYF. CDR3 sequence (DNA): TGCAGTGCTATCGACACTCGCTCTGGAAACACCATATATTTT.

This clonotype was seen only a few times. V gene TRBV19 combines with J gene TRBJ1-1; 8 nucleotides match TRBD1. V lost 6 bases, J lost 8 bases, and 11 bases stayed unmatched. CDR1 LNHDA and CDR2 SQIVND come from the germline V gene (reference sequence). This CDR3 contains 14 residues. CDR3 coding DNA: TGTGCCAGTAGAGTGGGGGCAGGGGGCACCGAAGCTTTCTTT. It codes for CASRVGAGGTEAFF. Together with reference TRBV19 and TRBJ1-1, the CDR3 gives the full variable domain: DGGITQSPKYLFRKEGQNVTLSCEQNLNHDAMYWYRQDPGQGLRLIYYSQIVNDFQKGDIAEGYSVSREKKESFPLTVTSAQKNPTAFYLCASRVGAGGTEAFFGQGTRLTVV.

This clonotype was seen once. The chain combines TRBV20-1 with TRBJ1-2; 8 bases align to TRBD1. V trimming: 8 bases; J trimming: 6 bases; junction bases outside the gene matches: 11. Germline lookup yields CDR1 DFQATT and CDR2 SNEGSKA (reference sequence). The CDR3 totals 13 residues. Here the CDR3 reads CSPTDRVRDGYTF. CDR3 DNA sequence: TGCAGTCCTACGGACAGGGTCAGGGATGGCTACACCTTC.

V usage is TRBV7-9 and J usage is TRBJ1-6; unclear D gene. Germline V gene lookup returns CDR1 SEHNR and CDR2 FQNEAQ (reference sequence). The CDR3 runs 14 residues. V was cut by 1 base and J by 5 bases, with 6 bases left in between. CDR3 sequence reads: CASSLVVNNSPLHF. The CDR3 DNA follows: TGTGCCAGCAGCTTAGTGGTCAATAATTCACCCCTCCACTTT.

The V call is TRBV20-1, the J call TRBJ2-3; 8 positions match TRBD2. The CDR3 extends over 13 amino acids. Trimming took 5 bases from V and 1 from J; bases not matched to a gene: 2. Germline CDR1 and CDR2: DFQATT and SNEGSKA (reference sequence). CDR3 sequence (DNA): TGCAGTGCTGGTAGCGGGGGCACAGATACGCAGTATTTT. It specifies CSAGSGGTDTQYF.

The chain uses TRBV7-2 and TRBJ2-1; D is ambiguous. Germline loops: CDR1 SGHTA, CDR2 FQGNSA. The CDR3 is 15 residues long. The V and J ends lost 7 bases and 0 bases respectively, with 13 bases between them. The CDR3 reads CASTPSRSSYNEQFF. The CDR3 bases are TGTGCCAGCACGCCTTCGCGAAGCTCCTACAATGAGCAGTTCTTC.

The CDR3, as DNA: TGTGCCAGCAGCCAGCGAATTGGGACTAGCGTCGCAGAGACCCAGTACTTC. It specifies CASSQRIGTSVAETQYF. The V gene is TRBV4-2, the J gene TRBJ2-5; the match to TRBD2 covers 10 bases. The CDR3 runs to 17 residues. The germline gives CDR1 LGHNA, CDR2 YNFKEQ. J lost 4 bases, V lost 3 bases, and 11 bases had no gene match.